This TCR beta chain was identified in a study of shared clonotypes between healthy human individuals. The CDR3 has 17 residues. CDR1 is SGHRS and CDR2 is YFSETQ in the germline V gene. V lost 4 bases to trimming and J lost 3 bases; unmatched junction nucleotides: 14. Researchers divided each subset's genomic DNA evenly across several immunoSEQ plates. The table came from immunoSEQ multiplex PCR; TCRdb's copy has only in-frame clones and leaves some out. Of 400,000 to 500,000 clones in the sample, 76% are singletons; the top ten hold around 13%. This TCR was sampled from a woman in her 40s in good health. Some clones in this sample may be carry-over from other donors' samples. The chain combines TRBV5-1 with TRBJ1-1; TRBD1 aligns across 8 bases. The sample taken for sequencing was PBMCs. CDR3 sequence: CASSPIASGQAYTEAFF. CDR3 DNA: TGCGCCAGCAGCCCCATCGCGTCGGGACAGGCGTACACTGAAGCTTTCTTT.